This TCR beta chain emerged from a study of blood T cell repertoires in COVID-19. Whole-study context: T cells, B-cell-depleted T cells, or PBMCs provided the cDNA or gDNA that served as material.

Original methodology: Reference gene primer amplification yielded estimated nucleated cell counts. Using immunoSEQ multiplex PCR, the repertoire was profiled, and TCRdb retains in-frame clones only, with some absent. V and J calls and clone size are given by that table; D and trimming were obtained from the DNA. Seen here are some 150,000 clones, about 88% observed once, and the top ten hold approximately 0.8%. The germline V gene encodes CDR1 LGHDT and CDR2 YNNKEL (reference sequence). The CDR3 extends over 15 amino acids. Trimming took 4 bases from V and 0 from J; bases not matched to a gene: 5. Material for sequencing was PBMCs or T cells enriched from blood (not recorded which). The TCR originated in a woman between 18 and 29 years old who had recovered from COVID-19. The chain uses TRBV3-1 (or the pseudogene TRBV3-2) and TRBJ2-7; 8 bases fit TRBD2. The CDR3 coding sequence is TGTGCCAGCAGCCGCGTGGCGGGAGGCTCCTACGAGCAGTACTTC. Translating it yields CASSRVAGGSYEQYF.